This T cell receptor beta chain derives from a study of T cells after somatic rescue of genetic block. The CDR3 is 15 amino acids. Trimming cost V 8 bases and J 2 bases; bases outside gene matches: 11. Germline CDR1 is MDHEN and CDR2 is SYDVKM. Generated by immunoSEQ multiplex PCR, the TCRdb table keeps only in-frame clones and is missing some. Of approximately 71,000 clones listed, about nine tenths were seen once; the top ten hold over 2.5%. The sequence derives from a man aged 35 to 55. V gene TRBV28 combines with J gene TRBJ2-7; TRBD1 agrees at 8 bases. The material sequenced was peripheral blood mononuclear cells (PBMCs). Here the CDR3 DNA reads TGTGCCAGCCAAAAGAACAGGGGGATAACCTACGAGCAGTACTTC. Encoded protein: CASQKNRGITYEQYF.